This TCR beta chain stems from a study of post-analysis software for immune sequencing data. Looking at the study overall: Relapsing-remitting, secondary progressive and progressive-relapsing courses of multiple sclerosis were included. General study findings and limits: Under F measure analysis, samples from one preparation batch co-clustered strongly. Elevated frequency relative to controls characterized roughly 5 TRBV segments in patients, TRBV5-6, TRBV5-1 and TRBV20-1 among them. When compared against controls, multiple sclerosis patients showed significantly lower normalized Chao1 diversity.

A few counts support this clonotype. The antigen is unknown. Unique molecular identifiers were carried by the TCR beta cDNA libraries. About 500,000 cDNA molecules came from around 1 to 9.1 million T cells. TCRdb itself ran the PCR reads through MiXCR, one entry per CDR3 protein. In the table there are about 800,000 distinct CDR3 sequences, about 32% of which are singletons. This CDR3 region has 14 residues. The V gene's germline CDR1 is DFQATT and CDR2 SNEGSKA (reference sequence). The sequenced material came from blood. The sequence came from a girl aged 10 to 17 with multiple sclerosis. The chain employs TRBV20-1 and TRBJ2-5; possibly TRBD1 or TRBD2 for D (5 bases each). The J call may be in error: the DNA end matches TRBJ2-7 better. This chain's CDR3 is CSAKTGTATYEQYF. The CDR3 nucleotides are TGCAGTGCTAAAACCGGGACCGCTACATACGAGCAGTACTTC.